This entry lists 17 T cell receptor beta chains sequenced from one sample in a study of sequential checkpoint blockade in melanoma. Treatment defined: randomized to nivolumab then ipilimumab (arm A) or the reverse (arm B). TCRdb keeps only in-frame clones here, not all; method: immunoSEQ multiplex PCR. The sample contains tens of thousands of clones, roughly 89% of which appear only once. Here the sequenced sample was CD8+ T cells sorted from blood (inferred from file names), taken from a patient given nivolumab and ipilimumab in sequence. Receptor source: a human donor with melanoma.

The V gene is TRBV6-4, the J gene TRBJ2-3; 7 nucleotides match TRBD2. This CDR3 is 14 amino acids long. Germline CDR1 and CDR2: MRHNA and SNTAGT. V shed 2 bases, J shed 3 bases, and the junction held 2 bases outside the gene matches. CDR3 residues: CASSDGGGTDTQYF. The CDR3 nucleotides read TGTGCCAGCAGTGACGGGGGGGGAACAGATACGCAGTATTTT.

The chain joins TRBV1 to TRBJ1-3; TRBD1 is taken as the D call from the table, unchecked against the DNA. TRBV1 is deemed a pseudogene. The CDR3 contains 17 residues. CDR3 sequence (DNA): TGCACCAGCAGCCAATCACAACAGGGGGCGAGTGGAAACACCATATATTTT. Its translation: CTSSQSQQGASGNTIYF.

The rearrangement uses TRBV7-9 and TRBJ1-1; 8 bases line up with TRBD1. Germline V gene lookup returns CDR1 SEHNR and CDR2 FQNEAQ (reference sequence). J was trimmed by 6 bases and V by 4 bases; bases with no gene match: 4. The CDR3 runs 13 residues. CDR3 coding DNA: TGTGCCAGCAGCTGGACAGGGAGCCCTGAAGCTTTCTTT. Its translation is CASSWTGSPEAFF.

The rearrangement joins TRBV5-4 to TRBJ2-7; maybe TRBD1 (7 bases). CDR1 and CDR2 from the germline V gene are SGHNT and YYREEE (reference sequence). Trimming removed 1 base at V and 4 bases at J, with 12 bases between. The CDR3 length is 14 residues. CDR3 sequence: CASSLFQGGYEQYV. The CDR3 DNA reads TGTGCCAGCAGCTTGTTTCAGGGGGGATACGAGCAGTACGTC.

The chain couples TRBV6-5 to TRBJ2-3, with D possibly matching TRBD1 (5 bases). The CDR3 loop spans 15 amino acids. Germline lookup yields CDR1 MNHEY and CDR2 SVGAGI. Trimming left V 2 bases short and J 6 bases short, with 15 bases between. The CDR3 region is CASSYDAIGVDTQYF. The CDR3, as DNA: TGTGCCAGCAGTTACGATGCGATAGGGGTGGATACGCAGTATTTT.

This sequence joins TRBV6-5 and TRBJ2-7, with D possibly being TRBD2 (6 bases). CDR1 and CDR2 from the germline V gene are MNHEY and SVGAGI. The CDR3 covers 14 residues. The V end lost 7 bases, the J end lost 1 base, and 14 bases lay between the germline ends. The CDR3 region is CASTHSGSSYEQYF. In DNA form, the CDR3 reads TGTGCCAGCACCCATAGCGGAAGTTCCTACGAGCAGTACTTC.

The rearrangement uses TRBV5-5 and TRBJ1-2; tentatively, D is TRBD1 (5 bases). CDR1 SGHKS and CDR2 YYEKEE come from the germline V gene (reference sequence). The ends were cut back, 5 bases at V and 4 bases at J, with 21 bases in the middle. The CDR3 totals 16 residues. CDR3 bases: TGTGCCAGCAGACTTCGGTGGGGCCTGGCTCTCTATGGCTACACCTTC. This codes for CASRLRWGLALYGYTF.

The V call is TRBV7-3, the J call TRBJ2-2, with TRBD1 matching 12 bases. Germline CDR1 reads SGHTA; CDR2 reads FQGTGA. CDR3 size: 16 residues. Germline trimming cut 5 bases from V and 4 bases from J; bases unmatched to any gene: 5. The CDR3 is CASSLGTGGATGELFF. Here the CDR3 DNA reads TGTGCCAGCAGCCTCGGGACAGGGGGCGCCACCGGGGAGCTGTTTTTT. Looking up the rest from reference TRBV7-3 and TRBJ2-2 gives the full variable domain: GAGVSQTPSNKVTEKGKYVELRCDPISGHTALYWYRQSLGQGPEFLIYFQGTGAADDSGLPNDRFFAVRPEGSVSTLKIQRTERGDSAVYLCASSLGTGGATGELFFGEGSRLTVL.

The chain links TRBV7-9 to TRBJ2-3; TRBD2 might be the D (7 bases). The V gene's germline CDR1 is SEHNR and CDR2 FQNEAQ (reference sequence). Trimming removed 1 base from V and 5 bases from J, with 16 bases in between. The CDR3 has 16 amino acids. The CDR3 DNA sequence: TGTGCCAGCAGCTTAGTGGTCGGGGGGCCGAGAGATACGCAGTATTTT. Translating it yields CASSLVVGGPRDTQYF.

The chain carries TRBV19 and TRBJ2-7; no clear D. Germline V lookup: CDR1 LNHDA, CDR2 SQIVND (reference sequence). Trimming took 10 bases from V and 3 from J, leaving 13 bases between them. The CDR3 sequence is 12 residues long. CDR3 region: CAILTVFYEQYV. CDR3 coding DNA: TGTGCCATCTTGACTGTTTTCTACGAGCAGTACGTC.

V gene TRBV5-6 combines with J gene TRBJ1-1, with 9 bases fitting TRBD1. The germline gives CDR1 SGHDT, CDR2 YYEEEE. Trimming removed 4 bases from V and 3 bases from J; junction bases left unmatched: 4. The CDR3 consists of 14 residues. CDR3 sequence: CASSPGTGYTEAFF. The CDR3 nucleotides are TGTGCCAGCAGCCCCGGGACAGGGTACACTGAAGCTTTCTTT.

Only one count was recorded for this clone. The chain employs TRBV27 and TRBJ2-1, with unresolved D. Germline CDR1 reads MNHEY; CDR2 reads SMNVEV (reference sequence). The CDR3 runs to 13 residues. With 3 bases removed from V and 3 bases from J, the gap between germline ends came to 6 bases. The CDR3 region is CASSFGFYNEQFF. CDR3 coding DNA: TGTGCCAGCAGTTTCGGGTTCTACAATGAGCAGTTCTTC.

The chain links TRBV27 to TRBJ1-2, with 12 bases matching TRBD1. Germline-derived CDR1 and CDR2 are MNHEY and SMNVEV (reference sequence). J lost 6 bases, V lost 6 bases, and 5 bases had no gene match. There are 14 residues in the CDR3. The CDR3 DNA follows: TGTGCCAGCAGCGGGGACAGGGGGCCGAATGGCTACACCTTC. It specifies CASSGDRGPNGYTF.

This chain links TRBV19 with TRBJ1-5; 7 bases fit TRBD1. The CDR3 is made up of 17 amino acids. Trimming removed 3 bases from V and 2 bases from J; junction bases left unmatched: 10. CDR1 LNHDA and CDR2 SQIVND come from the germline V gene (reference sequence). As DNA, the CDR3 is TGTGCCAGTAGTATCACCCCGGGACAGTATGGCAATCAGCCCCAGCATTTT. Translated, it gives CASSITPGQYGNQPQHF.

The CDR3 bases are TGTGCCAGTAGAGGACAGGGGGTAATTCATCAGCCCCAGCATTTT. Translating gives CASRGQGVIHQPQHF. The chain is built from TRBV19 and TRBJ1-5; 10 nucleotides match TRBD1. In germline, CDR1 is LNHDA, CDR2 SQIVND (reference sequence). This CDR3 comprises 15 residues. The junction had 7 bases not matched to a gene; V was cut back by 6 bases and J by 5 bases.

This clone was observed a handful of times. This sequence joins TRBV2 and TRBJ2-7, with 7 nucleotides matching TRBD1. CDR1 and CDR2 (germline): SNHLY, FYNNEI. This CDR3 has 15 residues. With V trimmed by 2 bases and J by 3 bases, 7 bases remained unmatched. CDR3 sequence: CASSEIPGGNYEQYF. CDR3 bases: TGTGCCAGCAGTGAAATTCCAGGGGGAAACTACGAGCAGTACTTC.

The CDR3 loop reads CASSVGGRADSPLHF. The DNA for the CDR3 is TGTGCCAGCAGCGTTGGGGGGAGGGCGGATTCACCCCTCCACTTT. The gene calls are TRBV9 and TRBJ1-6; perhaps TRBD1 as D (5 bases). Germline lookup yields CDR1 SGDLS and CDR2 YYNGEE. The CDR3 spans 15 residues. V was pared by 2 bases and J by 8 bases, with 14 bases between.